Following are 22 T cell receptor beta chains from one sample sequenced in a study of T cells in Graves' hyperthyroidism and ophthalmopathy. Researchers amplified the TCR beta CDR3 regions from RNA transcripts. An initial round of RT-PCR targeting the TCR CDR3 relied on the HTBI primer set. From the multiplex PCR reads, TCRdb called clonotypes with MiXCR, one entry per CDR3 protein. The table lists about 840,000 distinct CDR3 sequences, 38% of them singletons, with 8.9% in the top ten. Material: blood. The receptors stem from a man aged 18-30 years with Graves' hyperthyroidism.

This chain joins TRBV10-3 and TRBJ1-5; 9 bases map to TRBD1. Germline lookup yields CDR1 ENHRY and CDR2 SYGVKD. Trimming at V came to 7 bases and at J to 9 bases, leaving 22 bases not matched to a gene. The CDR3 has 18 amino acids. Written as DNA, the CDR3 is TGTGCCATCAAGGGGGACAGGGAACCAAGACAGGGCCAATTGCCCCAGCATTTT. Translated, it gives CAIKGDREPRQGQLPQHF.

This clonotype was detected a few times. The V call is TRBV9, the J call TRBJ1-3, with D maybe TRBD1 (6 bases). V lost 0 bases and J lost 0, with 16 bases in between. The CDR3 has 18 amino acids. CDR1 SGDLS and CDR2 YYNGEE come from the germline V gene. CDR3 in DNA: TGTGCCAGCAGCGTAGTCCCAAGGGGGGCCTCCTCTGGAAACACCATATATTTT. Its protein is CASSVVPRGASSGNTIYF.

This chain links TRBV24-1 with TRBJ2-2; D call uncertain. V was trimmed by 5 bases and J by 1 base, leaving 4 bases between them. This CDR3 has 13 amino acids. Per germline, CDR1 KGHDR and CDR2 SFDVKD. CDR3 sequence reads: CATSVGNTGELFF. CDR3 DNA: TGTGCCACCAGTGTCGGGAACACCGGGGAGCTGTTTTTT.

The rearrangement links TRBV20-1 to TRBJ2-7; the D gene is possibly TRBD2 (6 bases). The CDR3 is 14 amino acids. From germline, CDR1 is DFQATT and CDR2 SNEGSKA (reference sequence). Deletions cut 1 base from V and 1 base from J, with 11 bases between. CDR3 nucleotide sequence: TGCAGTGCTAGAGTGTTAGCGGTTTCCTACGAGCAGTACTTC. Translation gives CSARVLAVSYEQYF.

A note on this clonotype: Relative to the germline gene, one junction end is altered; a read error may explain this. The chain combines TRBV5-4 with TRBJ2-2; D unclear. This CDR3 region has 14 residues. From germline, CDR1 is SGHNT and CDR2 YYREEE (reference sequence). The CDR3 loop reads CASSPSQLGGELFF. The CDR3 DNA reads TGCGCCAGCAGCCCGAGCCAGCTTGGCGGGGAGCTGTTTTTT. The complete variable domain, with remaining parts taken from reference TRBV5-4 and TRBJ2-2, reads ETGVTQSPTHLIKTRGQQVTLRCSSQSGHNTVSWYQQALGQGPQFIFQYYREEENGRGNFPPRFSGLQFPNYSSELNVNALELDDSALYLCASSPSQLGGELFFGEGSRLTVL.

The chain has TRBV7-9 and TRBJ2-7; 7 nucleotides align to TRBD2. With 5 bases clipped from V and 5 bases from J, the junction kept 12 bases outside the gene matches. This CDR3 contains 15 residues. Germline CDR1 and CDR2: SEHNR and FQNEAQ (reference sequence). CDR3 DNA: TGTGCCAGCAGCCCAGGGACGGCGGGAGCGGACGAGCAGTACTTC. Its protein is CASSPGTAGADEQYF.

As concerns this clonotype: A much larger clone differs from this one at a single base, so this may be a read error. Here the CDR3 omits its conserved ending phenylalanine or tryptophan, so a read error is the likely source. This sequence joins TRBV29-1 and TRBJ2-5, with D tentatively TRBD1 or TRBD2 (6 bases each). The ends were cut back, 2 bases at V and 5 bases at J, with 27 bases in the middle. The CDR3 covers 18 residues. CDR1 and CDR2 (germline): SQVTM, ANQGSEA. This CDR3 reads CSVELGGQSNSAQETQYL. The DNA of the CDR3 is TGCAGCGTTGAACTCGGGGGCCAATCAAATTCGGCCCAGGAGACCCAGTACTTA.

J is TRBJ2-5 and V is TRBV6-6, with TRBD1 matching over 9 bases. After removal of 0 bases from V and 5 bases from J, the junction contained 7 bases not matched to a gene. CDR3 length equals 16 residues. Per the germline V gene, CDR1 is MNHNY and CDR2 is SVGAGI (reference sequence). The CDR3 DNA is TGTGCCAGCAGTTACTCGGGGACAGGGACGAGGGAGACCCAGTACTTC. Amino acids: CASSYSGTGTRETQYF.

The rearrangement uses TRBV5-1 and TRBJ2-7; possibly TRBD1 for D (5 bases). CDR3 length equals 15 residues. The germline V gene has CDR1 SGHRS and CDR2 YFSETQ. The V gene lost 0 bases and the J gene lost 0 bases, with 10 bases spanning the gap. Here the CDR3 reads CASSLAMGLSYEQYF. The CDR3 bases are TGCGCCAGCAGCTTGGCCATGGGGCTCTCCTACGAGCAGTACTTC.

The gene calls are TRBV4-1 and TRBJ1-6; no firm D call. The germline V gene encodes CDR1 MGHRA and CDR2 YSYEKL. Trimming took 1 base from V and 6 from J, leaving 7 bases between them. The CDR3 is 14 amino acids. CDR3 DNA sequence: TGCGCCAGCAGCCAAGTGGGCAGTAATTCACCCCTCCACTTT. The encoded protein is CASSQVGSNSPLHF.

About this clonotype: Being one base from a much bigger clone, this may be a read error. The V call is TRBV2, the J call TRBJ1-6; the D gene is possibly TRBD1 (6 bases). The V gene's germline CDR1 is SNHLY and CDR2 FYNNEI. The CDR3 runs to 14 residues. CDR3 bases: TGTACCAGCATCCCGGGGGCAGGGAATTCACCCCTCCACTTT. It specifies CTSIPGAGNSPLHF.

The V gene is TRBV5-1, the J gene TRBJ2-7; 10 nucleotides agree with TRBD2. Germline CDR1 SGHRS, CDR2 YFSETQ. The CDR3 is made up of 15 amino acids. The trim removed 4 bases at V and 6 bases at J, leaving 10 bases unmatched. CDR3 in amino acids: CASSARLAGAVEQYF. The DNA of the CDR3 is TGCGCCAGCAGCGCGCGCCTAGCGGGAGCTGTCGAGCAGTACTTC. Based on the CDR3 plus reference TRBV5-1 and TRBJ2-7, the full variable domain is KAGVTQTPRYLIKTRGQQVTLSCSPISGHRSVSWYQQTPGQGLQFLFEYFSETQRNKGNFPGRFSGRQFSNSRSEMNVSTLELGDSALYLCASSARLAGAVEQYFGPGTRLTVT.

This clonotype was recorded at least ten times. The chain links TRBV2 to TRBJ1-2; D possibly corresponds to TRBD1 (6 bases). This CDR3 has 12 residues. V lost 10 bases and J lost 6, with 15 bases in between. CDR1 is SNHLY, CDR2 FYNNEI, per germline. For the CDR3, the DNA is TGTGCCACATTGGGGGGGCCGGATGGCTACACCTTC. Protein product: CATLGGPDGYTF.

Here the CDR3 reads CASSLYLAGMLYEQYF. The CDR3 DNA reads TGTGCCAGCAGCCTCTACTTAGCGGGGATGTTGTACGAGCAGTACTTC. The chain employs TRBV7-8 and TRBJ2-7; 8 positions match TRBD2. Germline values: CDR1 SGHVS, CDR2 FQNEAQ. Trimming removed 5 bases from V and 4 bases from J; junction bases left unmatched: 13. This CDR3 has 16 amino acids. Variable domain in full (rest from reference TRBV7-8 and TRBJ2-7): GAGVSQSPRYKVAKRGQDVALRCDPISGHVSLFWYQQALGQGPEFLTYFQNEAQLDKSGLPSDRFFAERPEGSVSTLKIQRTQQEDSAVYLCASSLYLAGMLYEQYFGPGTRLTVT.

The chain is built from TRBV2 and TRBJ2-7, with 7 bases identical to TRBD1. Germline loops: CDR1 SNHLY, CDR2 FYNNEI. The trim removed 6 bases at V and 6 bases at J, leaving 5 bases unmatched. CDR3 length equals 12 residues. This chain's CDR3 is CASRGTGAEQYF. For the CDR3, the DNA is TGTGCCAGCAGGGGAACAGGGGCCGAGCAGTACTTC.

This clonotype was counted at least ten times. CDR3 residues: CSARGPGSNQPQHF. The CDR3 nucleotides are TGCAGTGCTAGAGGTCCAGGAAGCAATCAGCCCCAGCATTTT. The chain carries TRBV20-1 and TRBJ1-5; the D is unclear. Germline CDR1 and CDR2: DFQATT and SNEGSKA (reference sequence). Trimming removed 1 base at V and 1 base at J, with 8 bases between. The CDR3 totals 14 residues.

This clonotype showed up just a few times. The chain employs TRBV20-1 and TRBJ2-5; the D gene is possibly TRBD1 (6 bases). The germline V gene encodes CDR1 DFQATT and CDR2 SNEGSKA (reference sequence). This CDR3 is 13 amino acids long. Trimming shortened V by 6 bases and J by 3 bases, and 14 bases separated the two germline ends. CDR3 loop: CSALTGYEETQYF. In nucleotides, the CDR3 is TGCAGTGCCTTAACAGGGTATGAAGAGACCCAGTACTTC.

This clonotype was seen just once. A much larger clonotype is one base distant, so this may be a read error. The chain carries TRBV6-5 and TRBJ1-5, with a tentative D call TRBD1 (6 bases). Germline loops: CDR1 MNHEY, CDR2 SVGAGI. The CDR3 covers 18 residues. V dropped 3 bases and J dropped 1 base, with 19 bases sitting between them. CDR3 amino acids: CASSYTHAGAKSNQPQHF. The CDR3 coding sequence is TGTGCCAGCAGTTATACTCATGCAGGGGCCAAGAGCAATCAGCCCCAGCATTTT.

This clonotype has ten or more counts. The rearrangement uses TRBV12-3 or TRBV12-4 and TRBJ2-7; tentatively, D is TRBD1 (6 bases). The CDR3 sequence is 13 residues long. Trimming removed 6 bases from V and 3 bases from J, with 12 bases in between. This CDR3 is CASRPRGHYEQYF. CDR3 DNA sequence: TGTGCCAGCAGGCCCAGGGGACACTACGAGCAGTACTTC.

The chain employs TRBV11-1 and TRBJ2-1, with D possibly matching TRBD2 (5 bases). CDR1 is SGHAT, CDR2 FQDESV, per germline (reference sequence). The V end was cut by 5 bases, the J end by 10 bases, with 12 bases between. The CDR3 totals 12 residues. CDR3 bases: TGTGCCAGCAGCCTAGAGGGATGGGAGCAGTTCTTC. Translated: CASSLEGWEQFF.

The table lists this clonotype with many counts. The chain joins TRBV29-1 to TRBJ2-5; tentatively, D is TRBD1 (6 bases). Germline V gene lookup returns CDR1 SQVTM and CDR2 ANQGSEA. The CDR3 totals 12 residues. Trimming pared 7 bases from V and 3 bases from J, leaving 12 bases between. The CDR3 DNA sequence: TGCAGCGGAGGACAGACTGAAGAGACCCAGTACTTC. Translated: CSGGQTEETQYF.

The chain combines TRBV12-3 or TRBV12-4 with TRBJ2-6; perhaps TRBD2 as D (5 bases). CDR3 length equals 17 residues. V shed 2 bases and J shed 0 bases, with 11 bases lying between them. As DNA, the CDR3 is TGTGCCAGCAGTTTATTGGGGAGAATCTCTGGGGCCAACGTCCTGACTTTC. Protein: CASSLLGRISGANVLTF.